These T cell receptor beta chains were read from a single sample in a study of blood T cell repertoires in COVID-19. Clones were read by immunoSEQ multiplex PCR, and TCRdb kept only the in-frame ones, dropping some. The sample includes 250,000 to 350,000 clones, approximately 90% of them seen just once. The sample comprised peripheral blood. The source is a woman between 45 and 65 years old with COVID-19, enrolled during active disease. The CDR3 runs from the conserved cysteine through the conserved F or W. D genes are given only for firm matches. Clone sizes are given selectively: once, few, many, or a class where the clone is expanded.

d_gene: -
v_gene: TRBV30
abundance: -
j_gene: TRBJ1-4
CDR3nt: TGTGCCTGGAGTGGCCCTCTCAGGGGAACTAATGAAAAACTGTTTTTT
CDR3aa: CAWSGPLRGTNEKLFF

d_gene: TRBD1
v_gene: TRBV24-1
abundance: -
j_gene: TRBJ2-1
CDR3nt: TGTGCCACCAGGGGCAGGGGGAGCTACAATGAGCAGTTCTTC
CDR3aa: CATRGRGSYNEQFF

d_gene: TRBD2
v_gene: TRBV29-1
abundance: -
j_gene: TRBJ2-5
CDR3nt: TGCAGCGTTGTGCTAGCGGGAGGGTGGGAGACCCAGTACTTC
CDR3aa: CSVVLAGGWETQYF

d_gene: -
v_gene: TRBV9
abundance: -
j_gene: TRBJ1-4
CDR3nt: TGTGCCAGCAGCGTAGGGGCAGGGGATTCTTTCGAAAAACTGTTTTTT
CDR3aa: CASSVGAGDSFEKLFF

d_gene: -
v_gene: TRBV6-5
abundance: -
j_gene: TRBJ1-2
CDR3nt: TGTGCCAGCATTAGAACAGGGCTTAACTATGGCTACACCTTC
CDR3aa: CASIRTGLNYGYTF

d_gene: TRBD2
v_gene: TRBV10-3
abundance: -
j_gene: TRBJ2-3
CDR3nt: TGTGCCAGCAGACCGGGACTAGCGGGAGGCACAGATACGCAGTATTTT
CDR3aa: CASRPGLAGGTDTQYF

d_gene: -
v_gene: TRBV7-6
abundance: once
j_gene: TRBJ2-7
CDR3nt: TGTGCCAGCAGCTCGTCAGCGGGCTGGACTTCCTACGAGCAGTACTTC
CDR3aa: CASSSSAGWTSYEQYF

d_gene: -
v_gene: TRBV3-1/TRBV3-2
abundance: -
j_gene: TRBJ2-1
CDR3nt: TGTGCCAGCAGCCGCGACCCGGCGGACATCTCCTACAATGAGCAGTTCTTC
CDR3aa: CASSRDPADISYNEQFF

d_gene: TRBD1
v_gene: TRBV29-1
abundance: -
j_gene: TRBJ2-4
CDR3nt: TGCAGCGCTAACGACAGGGCCAACATTCAGTACTTC
CDR3aa: CSANDRANIQYF

d_gene: -
v_gene: TRBV28
abundance: -
j_gene: TRBJ1-4
CDR3nt: TGTGCCAGCAGTTTAAGGGGTTCAACTAATGAAAAACTGTTTTTT
CDR3aa: CASSLRGSTNEKLFF

d_gene: TRBD2
v_gene: TRBV2
abundance: -
j_gene: TRBJ2-3
CDR3nt: TGTGCCAGCAGGCTTACTAGCGTAGATACGCAGTATTTT
CDR3aa: CASRLTSVDTQYF

d_gene: -
v_gene: TRBV14
abundance: -
j_gene: TRBJ2-1
CDR3nt: TGTGCCAGCAGCCAAGATTTTAGCACTGAGCAGTTCTTC
CDR3aa: CASSQDFSTEQFF

d_gene: TRBD1
v_gene: TRBV4-2
abundance: -
j_gene: TRBJ2-1
CDR3nt: TGTGCCAGCAGCCAAGAAGCCCGGGACAGTCTTTTTTGGGATGAGCAGTTCTTC
CDR3aa: CASSQEARDSLFWDEQFF

d_gene: -
v_gene: TRBV6-5
abundance: -
j_gene: TRBJ1-1
CDR3nt: TGTGCCAGCAGTTACCCCGGGGGGGGTCTGAACACTGAAGCTTTCTTT
CDR3aa: CASSYPGGGLNTEAFF

d_gene: TRBD1
v_gene: TRBV25-1
abundance: -
j_gene: TRBJ1-3
CDR3nt: TGTGCCAGCAGTGGGGGTGGGACAGACTCTGGAAACACCATATATTTT
CDR3aa: CASSGGGTDSGNTIYF

d_gene: -
v_gene: TRBV2
abundance: -
j_gene: TRBJ2-1
CDR3nt: TGTGCCAGCAGTGTTGACTATGGGGTCAATGAGCAGTTCTTC
CDR3aa: CASSVDYGVNEQFF

d_gene: -
v_gene: TRBV12-5
abundance: -
j_gene: TRBJ2-3
CDR3nt: TGTGCTAGTGGTCCCCAGGCGGGGTATACGCAGTATTTT
CDR3aa: CASGPQAGYTQYF

d_gene: TRBD1
v_gene: TRBV3-1/TRBV3-2
abundance: -
j_gene: TRBJ2-7
CDR3nt: TGTGCCAGCAGCCAAGCCGCGGGACAGGGCCACTACGAGCAGTACTTC
CDR3aa: CASSQAAGQGHYEQYF

d_gene: -
v_gene: TRBV2
abundance: few
j_gene: TRBJ2-7
CDR3nt: TGTGCCAGCGACGGACAGCCTAGTACCTACGAGCAGTACTTC
CDR3aa: CASDGQPSTYEQYF

d_gene: -
v_gene: TRBV7-2
abundance: -
j_gene: TRBJ2-1
CDR3nt: TGTGCCAGCAGCTTACAGGCGGGAACTCTCAATGAGCAGTTCTTC
CDR3aa: CASSLQAGTLNEQFF

d_gene: TRBD1
v_gene: TRBV7-2
abundance: -
j_gene: TRBJ2-6
CDR3nt: TGTGCCAGCAGCTTAGTCGGGACAGGGCTCTCTGGGGCCAACGTCCTGACTTTC
CDR3aa: CASSLVGTGLSGANVLTF

d_gene: TRBD2
v_gene: TRBV5-4
abundance: -
j_gene: TRBJ2-1
CDR3nt: TGTGCCAGCGGCGGGTCTAGCGGGAGGAGATTCAATGAGCAGTTCTTC
CDR3aa: CASGGSSGRRFNEQFF

d_gene: TRBD2
v_gene: TRBV7-8
abundance: -
j_gene: TRBJ2-1
CDR3nt: TGTGCCAGCAGCCGACCGGGACTAAACAATGAGCAGTTCTTC
CDR3aa: CASSRPGLNNEQFF

d_gene: -
v_gene: TRBV4-3
abundance: -
j_gene: TRBJ2-7
CDR3nt: TGCGCCAGCAGCCAAGAGCGGGGCTTGTTCTACGAGCAGTACTTC
CDR3aa: CASSQERGLFYEQYF

d_gene: TRBD1
v_gene: TRBV27
abundance: -
j_gene: TRBJ1-2
CDR3nt: TGTGCCAGCACCTTGACAGGGGGCCACTTGGGCTACACCTTC
CDR3aa: CASTLTGGHLGYTF

d_gene: TRBD2
v_gene: TRBV9
abundance: once
j_gene: TRBJ2-5
CDR3nt: TGTGCCAGCAGTCTGGGACTACGCGGCCAAGAGACCCAGTACTTC
CDR3aa: CASSLGLRGQETQYF

d_gene: TRBD2
v_gene: TRBV19
abundance: -
j_gene: TRBJ2-4
CDR3nt: TGTGCCAGTTCTGCGGGAGGGCATGTAACGGCCAAAAACATTCAGTACTTC
CDR3aa: CASSAGGHVTAKNIQYF

d_gene: -
v_gene: TRBV30
abundance: few
j_gene: TRBJ1-5
CDR3nt: TGTGCCTGGAGTGTACGGCCTAGCCCGGGAGGCAATCAGCCCCAGCATTTT
CDR3aa: CAWSVRPSPGGNQPQHF

d_gene: TRBD1
v_gene: TRBV19
abundance: once
j_gene: TRBJ2-1
CDR3nt: TGTGCCAGTAGAACGAGGGACAGGGGCGTATTTTCCTACAATGAGCAGTTCTTC
CDR3aa: CASRTRDRGVFSYNEQFF

d_gene: -
v_gene: TRBV12-2
abundance: -
j_gene: TRBJ2-1
CDR3nt: TGTGCAAGTCGCTTAGTGGGGGCCGAACTAGCGGGAAACAATGAGCAGTTCTTC
CDR3aa: CASRLVGAELAGNNEQFF

d_gene: -
v_gene: TRBV3-1/TRBV3-2
abundance: -
j_gene: TRBJ1-3
CDR3nt: TGTGCCAGCAGCCTTCGAAACAGTGGAACGAAAAGGAACACCATATATTTT
CDR3aa: CASSLRNSGTKRNTIYF

d_gene: -
v_gene: TRBV7-9
abundance: -
j_gene: TRBJ2-1
CDR3nt: TGTGCCAGCAGCTTATACCTAAACAATGAGCAGTTCTTC
CDR3aa: CASSLYLNNEQFF

d_gene: TRBD1
v_gene: TRBV11-2
abundance: -
j_gene: TRBJ1-2
CDR3nt: TGTGCCAGCAGCCAGCCGGGACAGGGCCTTGTGTATGGCTACACCTTC
CDR3aa: CASSQPGQGLVYGYTF

d_gene: -
v_gene: TRBV19
abundance: -
j_gene: TRBJ2-3
CDR3nt: TGTGCCAGCCGGGAAACTAGCACAGATACGCAGTATTTT
CDR3aa: CASRETSTDTQYF

d_gene: TRBD1
v_gene: TRBV5-6
abundance: -
j_gene: TRBJ2-3
CDR3nt: TGTGCCAGCAGCCCGACAGGGGTTAGCACAGATACGCAGTATTTT
CDR3aa: CASSPTGVSTDTQYF

d_gene: -
v_gene: TRBV7-2
abundance: once
j_gene: TRBJ1-1
CDR3nt: TGTGCCAGCAGCTTACTTCCCGGTCGGAACACTGAAGCTTTCTTT
CDR3aa: CASSLLPGRNTEAFF

d_gene: -
v_gene: TRBV3-1/TRBV3-2
abundance: -
j_gene: TRBJ1-6
CDR3nt: TGTGCCAGCAGCCAAGATCCAGCGGGGACGCTAGATTCACCCCTCCACTTT
CDR3aa: CASSQDPAGTLDSPLHF

d_gene: TRBD1
v_gene: TRBV5-1
abundance: -
j_gene: TRBJ2-4
CDR3nt: TGCGCCAGCAGCGCCAGTCGCGACAGGGGTGCCAAAAACATTCAGTACTTC
CDR3aa: CASSASRDRGAKNIQYF

d_gene: -
v_gene: TRBV21-1
abundance: many
j_gene: TRBJ2-2
CDR3nt: TGTGCCAGCAGCAAAGGGATTAGCGGGAGTCCCACCGGGGAGCTGTTTTTT
CDR3aa: CASSKGISGSPTGELFF

d_gene: TRBD1
v_gene: TRBV7-6
abundance: -
j_gene: TRBJ1-1
CDR3nt: TGTGCCAGCAGCCGTACCAGGGGGGCCACTGAAGCTTTCTTT
CDR3aa: CASSRTRGATEAFF

d_gene: TRBD1
v_gene: TRBV6-1
abundance: -
j_gene: TRBJ1-5
CDR3nt: TGTGCCAGCAGTGAACCCGGGACAGGCCAGCCCCAGCATTTT
CDR3aa: CASSEPGTGQPQHF

d_gene: -
v_gene: TRBV5-1
abundance: -
j_gene: TRBJ2-3
CDR3nt: TGCGCCAGCAGCTTTGGGCAGGGGTTGAGCACAGATACGCAGTATTTT
CDR3aa: CASSFGQGLSTDTQYF

d_gene: -
v_gene: TRBV7-2
abundance: -
j_gene: TRBJ1-1
CDR3nt: TGTGCCAGCAGCTTAGAAGGGGCGACTGAAGCTTTCTTT
CDR3aa: CASSLEGATEAFF

d_gene: -
v_gene: TRBV10-3
abundance: -
j_gene: TRBJ1-2
CDR3nt: TGTGCCATCAGTGGAGTACAGAGCTATGGCTACACCTTC
CDR3aa: CAISGVQSYGYTF

d_gene: -
v_gene: TRBV9
abundance: -
j_gene: TRBJ1-3
CDR3nt: TGTGCCAGCAGCGTAGGGCAGGGTCCCTCTGGAAACACCATATATTTT
CDR3aa: CASSVGQGPSGNTIYF

d_gene: -
v_gene: TRBV14
abundance: -
j_gene: TRBJ2-2
CDR3nt: TGTGCCAGCAGCCAAGCCAGGAACGGGGAGCTGTTTTTT
CDR3aa: CASSQARNGELFF

d_gene: TRBD1
v_gene: TRBV5-1
abundance: -
j_gene: TRBJ2-2
CDR3nt: TGCGCCAGCAGCTCCCGGGACAGGGTCGATGACACCGGGGAGCTGTTTTTT
CDR3aa: CASSSRDRVDDTGELFF

d_gene: -
v_gene: TRBV2
abundance: -
j_gene: TRBJ1-1
CDR3nt: TGTGCCAGCAGTGAAGGATACCTATCGTGGACTGAAGCTTTCTTT
CDR3aa: CASSEGYLSWTEAFF

d_gene: TRBD1
v_gene: TRBV28
abundance: -
j_gene: TRBJ2-7
CDR3nt: TGTGCCAGCTCGGACAGGGACGAGCAGTACTTC
CDR3aa: CASSDRDEQYF

d_gene: -
v_gene: TRBV7-2
abundance: -
j_gene: TRBJ1-2
CDR3nt: TGTGCCAGCAGCTTACCGGTTGGGGCAGGGCCTTTGGTTGGCTACACCTTC
CDR3aa: CASSLPVGAGPLVGYTF

d_gene: TRBD1
v_gene: TRBV18
abundance: once
j_gene: TRBJ2-3
CDR3nt: TGTGCCAGCTCACCCGGACAGGCCGATACGCAGTATTTT
CDR3aa: CASSPGQADTQYF

d_gene: -
v_gene: TRBV18
abundance: -
j_gene: TRBJ2-7
CDR3nt: TGTGCCAGCTCACCGGGGGACACCTACGAGCAGTACTTC
CDR3aa: CASSPGDTYEQYF

d_gene: TRBD2
v_gene: TRBV5-4
abundance: few
j_gene: TRBJ2-2
CDR3nt: TGTGCCAGCAGCTCATCCGGACTAGCGGGAGCCACCGGGGAGCTGTTTTTT
CDR3aa: CASSSSGLAGATGELFF

d_gene: TRBD1
v_gene: TRBV29-1
abundance: -
j_gene: TRBJ2-7
CDR3nt: TGCAGCGTCGAAGGGACAGGGCGGTACGAGCAGTACTTC
CDR3aa: CSVEGTGRYEQYF

d_gene: -
v_gene: TRBV3-1/TRBV3-2
abundance: -
j_gene: TRBJ1-4
CDR3nt: TGTGCCAGCAGCCAAAAACTGAGAGGTGAAAAACTGTTTTTT
CDR3aa: CASSQKLRGEKLFF

d_gene: TRBD1
v_gene: TRBV19
abundance: -
j_gene: TRBJ1-1
CDR3nt: TGTGCCAGTAAAGGACAGGGGAACACTGAAGCTTTCTTT
CDR3aa: CASKGQGNTEAFF

d_gene: -
v_gene: TRBV5-1
abundance: -
j_gene: TRBJ1-6
CDR3nt: TGCGCCAGCAGCCCAGGGAGGGGCGAGTCACCCCTCCACTTT
CDR3aa: CASSPGRGESPLHF

d_gene: -
v_gene: TRBV5-1
abundance: -
j_gene: TRBJ2-7
CDR3nt: TGCGCCAGCAGCTTGGGCGGGACCTCGGCCTACGAGCAGTACTTC
CDR3aa: CASSLGGTSAYEQYF

d_gene: -
v_gene: TRBV9
abundance: -
j_gene: TRBJ1-2
CDR3nt: TGTGCCAGCAGCGTAGCAGATTACGACTATGGCTACACCTTC
CDR3aa: CASSVADYDYGYTF